Shown below are 27 T cell receptor beta chains from a single sample sequenced in a study of blood T cell repertoires in COVID-19. Assay: immunoSEQ multiplex PCR; the TCRdb copy retains only in-frame clones and omits some. The table records more than 25,000 clones, more than 70% of them present only once. The sequencing input was peripheral blood. Receptors were obtained from a man older than 75 with active COVID-19.

V gene TRBV10-2 combines with J gene TRBJ1-5, with D perhaps TRBD1 (6 bases). The CDR3 runs 15 residues. V was cut by 8 bases and J by 6 bases, with 20 bases left in between. CDR1 and CDR2 (germline): WSHSY, SAAADI. The CDR3 nucleotides read TGCGCCAGCCGATCCGGAGGGGGGGCCGGTCAGCCCCAGCATTTT. Encoded protein: CASRSGGGAGQPQHF.

V gene TRBV3-1 (or the pseudogene TRBV3-2) combines with J gene TRBJ2-1; D is possibly TRBD2 (5 bases). The germline V gene has CDR1 LGHDT and CDR2 YNNKEL (reference sequence). The CDR3 is 15 residues long. Between the trimmed V and J ends, which lost 1 base and 7 bases, there was a span of 14 bases. The CDR3: CASSQVFREGNEQFF. The CDR3 nucleotides are TGTGCCAGCAGCCAAGTTTTTCGGGAAGGGAATGAGCAGTTCTTC.

This chain uses TRBV6-6 with TRBJ1-1, with 7 bases lining up with TRBD1. Germline CDR1 reads MNHNY; CDR2 reads SVGAGI (reference sequence). This CDR3 region has 15 residues. The V gene end was trimmed by 0 bases and the J gene end by 1 base; junction bases not matched to a gene: 2. CDR3 DNA sequence: TGTGCCAGCAGTTACTCGGCAGGGGGGAACACTGAAGCTTTCTTT. Translation gives CASSYSAGGNTEAFF.

The CDR3 nucleotides are TGTGCCAGCAGAACAGGGACAGGGGCCACGAATGAAAAACTGTTTTTT. Encoded protein: CASRTGTGATNEKLFF. This chain links TRBV7-9 with TRBJ1-4; TRBD1 matches at 10 bases. The CDR3 is made up of 16 amino acids. V gave up 6 bases and J gave up 5 bases; unmatched junction bases: 9. CDR1 and CDR2 from the germline V gene are SEHNR and FQNEAQ (reference sequence).

The count of this clone is one. The chain carries TRBV7-9 and TRBJ1-5; D ambiguous. CDR1 is SEHNR, CDR2 FQNEAQ, per germline (reference sequence). Trimming removed 1 base from V and 0 bases from J, with 4 bases in between. There are 14 residues in the CDR3. The CDR3 nucleotides are TGTGCCAGCAGCTTAGACGGTAGCAATCAGCCCCAGCATTTT. This gives the protein CASSLDGSNQPQHF.

J is TRBJ1-2 and V is TRBV28, with D perhaps matching TRBD1 (5 bases). The germline V gene encodes CDR1 MDHEN and CDR2 SYDVKM. CDR3 length equals 16 residues. Deletions cut 5 bases from V and 2 bases from J, with 18 bases between. The CDR3 is CASSPPVGGRNYGYTF. DNA for the CDR3: TGTGCCAGCAGTCCACCGGTGGGGGGAAGGAACTATGGCTACACCTTC.

The rearrangement joins TRBV19 to TRBJ1-6; 12 nucleotides line up with TRBD1. The junction had 6 bases not matched to a gene; V was cut back by 5 bases and J by 10 bases. Germline assignment: CDR1 LNHDA and CDR2 SQIVND (reference sequence). The CDR3 is made up of 15 amino acids. CDR3 nucleotides: TGTGCCAGTAGTCTAGGGACAGGGGGCAACTCACCCCTCCACTTT. This encodes CASSLGTGGNSPLHF.

This clone occurred a few times. The chain recombines TRBV7-9 with TRBJ2-1; a weak D match, TRBD1 (6 bases). The CDR3 has 12 amino acids. V shed 5 bases and J shed 8 bases, with 10 bases lying between them. Germline V lookup: CDR1 SEHNR, CDR2 FQNEAQ (reference sequence). CDR3 DNA: TGTGCCAGCAGCCCGCCAGGGGATGAGCAGTTCTTC. Translating it yields CASSPPGDEQFF.

The chain joins TRBV28 to TRBJ2-7; 10 bases map to TRBD2. V lost 5 bases and J lost 11; bases outside the gene matches: 18. The germline V gene has CDR1 MDHEN and CDR2 SYDVKM. The CDR3 totals 16 residues. The CDR3 DNA sequence: TGTGCCAGCAGTCCCCCTCGGGGTAGCGGGGGGTTAAAGGAGTACTTC. This gives the protein CASSPPRGSGGLKEYF.

The chain employs TRBV19 and TRBJ2-1; D ambiguous. With 3 bases removed from V and 4 bases from J, the gap between germline ends came to 7 bases. This CDR3 comprises 13 residues. Germline-derived CDR1 and CDR2 are LNHDA and SQIVND (reference sequence). CDR3 coding DNA: TGTGCCAGTAGTATCGAACTTTACAATGAGCAGTTCTTC. Translation gives CASSIELYNEQFF. Full variable domain (rest looked up from reference TRBV19 and TRBJ2-1): DGGITQSPKYLFRKEGQNVTLSCEQNLNHDAMYWYRQDPGQGLRLIYYSQIVNDFQKGDIAEGYSVSREKKESFPLTVTSAQKNPTAFYLCASSIELYNEQFFGPGTRLTVL.

The chain recombines TRBV5-6 with TRBJ2-3; D possibly corresponds to TRBD2 (6 bases). The CDR3 has 17 amino acids. In germline, CDR1 is SGHDT, CDR2 YYEEEE. The V end lost 4 bases, the J end lost 2 bases, and 20 bases lay between the germline ends. The CDR3 loop is CASSGNISGRSTDTQYF. The CDR3, as DNA: TGTGCCAGCAGCGGGAACATTAGCGGAAGATCCACAGATACGCAGTATTTT.

The chain carries TRBV5-1 and TRBJ2-5, with 7 bases lining up with TRBD2. CDR3 length: 12 amino acids. Germline lookup yields CDR1 SGHRS and CDR2 YFSETQ. The V gene end was trimmed by 3 bases and the J gene end by 7 bases; junction bases not matched to a gene: 3. Written as DNA, the CDR3 is TGCGCCAGCAGCTGGGAGGGCTGGACCCAGTACTTC. Amino acids: CASSWEGWTQYF. The full variable domain, its missing parts supplied by reference TRBV5-1 and TRBJ2-5, is KAGVTQTPRYLIKTRGQQVTLSCSPISGHRSVSWYQQTPGQGLQFLFEYFSETQRNKGNFPGRFSGRQFSNSRSEMNVSTLELGDSALYLCASSWEGWTQYFGPGTRLLVL.

The rearrangement joins TRBV28 to TRBJ2-1; 8 nucleotides align to TRBD1. The CDR3 runs 15 residues. CDR1 and CDR2 from the germline V gene are MDHEN and SYDVKM. J was trimmed by 7 bases and V by 2 bases; bases with no gene match: 7. CDR3 region: CASSLGPGTGNEQFF. The CDR3 DNA reads as TGTGCCAGCAGTTTAGGCCCTGGGACAGGTAATGAGCAGTTCTTC. Based on the CDR3 plus reference TRBV28 and TRBJ2-1, the full variable domain is DVKVTQSSRYLVKRTGEKVFLECVQDMDHENMFWYRQDPGLGLRLIYFSYDVKMKEKGDIPEGYSVSREKKERFSLILESASTNQTSMYLCASSLGPGTGNEQFFGPGTRLTVL.

The rearrangement uses TRBV9 and TRBJ2-2, with 8 bases that match TRBD2. The J segment lost 0 bases and the V segment lost 4 bases, leaving 2 bases of the junction unmatched. The CDR3 consists of 15 residues. Germline values: CDR1 SGDLS, CDR2 YYNGEE. The CDR3 sequence is CASSSGGANTGELFF. CDR3 bases: TGTGCCAGCAGCTCCGGGGGGGCGAACACCGGGGAGCTGTTTTTT. Full variable domain (missing parts from reference TRBV9 and TRBJ2-2): DSGVTQTPKHLITATGQRVTLRCSPRSGDLSVYWYQQSLDQGLQFLIQYYNGEERAKGNILERFSAQQFPDLHSELNLSSLELGDSALYFCASSSGGANTGELFFGEGSRLTVL.

The chain carries TRBV19 and TRBJ2-1; the match to TRBD2 covers 11 bases. In germline, CDR1 is LNHDA, CDR2 SQIVND (reference sequence). This CDR3 spans 16 amino acids. V dropped 4 bases and J dropped 7; count of bases not matched to a gene: 9. This CDR3 is CASSTSGTSGRNEQFF. For the CDR3, the DNA is TGTGCCAGTAGTACGTCCGGGACTAGCGGCCGGAATGAGCAGTTCTTC.

The chain recombines TRBV6-5 with TRBJ1-1; 7 bases agree with TRBD1. The junction had 14 bases not matched to a gene; V was cut back by 7 bases and J by 6 bases. This CDR3 spans 15 amino acids. Germline loops: CDR1 MNHEY, CDR2 SVGAGI. The CDR3 bases are TGTGCCAGCAAAACAGGGGACGTCCGGGGCGCTGAAGCTTTCTTT. Translated, it gives CASKTGDVRGAEAFF.

V usage is TRBV6-5 and J usage is TRBJ1-5; 7 nucleotides agree with TRBD1. CDR1 and CDR2 from the germline V gene are MNHEY and SVGAGI. With V trimmed by 7 bases and J by 7 bases, 7 bases remained unmatched. This CDR3 is built from 13 residues. This CDR3 is CASKTGRGQPQHF. CDR3 DNA sequence: TGTGCCAGCAAGACAGGGAGAGGACAGCCCCAGCATTTT.

This clone occurred a few times. The V gene is TRBV29-1, the J gene TRBJ2-3; 8 bases are a match to TRBD2. Unmatched junction bases numbered 6, after V lost 7 bases and J lost 3 bases. CDR1 is SQVTM, CDR2 ANQGSEA, per germline. This CDR3 region has 13 residues. CDR3 residues: CSAGRGGTDTQYF. The CDR3 DNA reads as TGCAGCGCTGGCCGGGGGGGGACAGATACGCAGTATTTT.

The genes are TRBV7-9 and TRBJ1-3, with 9 bases that match TRBD1. Germline V gives CDR1 SEHNR, CDR2 FQNEAQ (reference sequence). CDR3 length: 16 amino acids. The junction had 9 bases not matched to a gene; V was cut back by 6 bases and J by 3 bases. CDR3 nucleotide sequence: TGTGCCAGCAGGGGTACAGGGGGCTCGAATGGAAACACCATATATTTT. The encoded protein is CASRGTGGSNGNTIYF. Full variable domain (missing parts from reference TRBV7-9 and TRBJ1-3): DTGVSQNPRHKITKRGQNVTFRCDPISEHNRLYWYRQTLGQGPEFLTYFQNEAQLEKSRLLSDRFSAERPKGSFSTLEIQRTEQGDSAMYLCASRGTGGSNGNTIYFGEGSWLTVV.

This clone was counted once. J is TRBJ1-6 and V is TRBV6-5, with D possibly TRBD1 on 5 matching bases. CDR1 and CDR2 (germline): MNHEY, SVGAGI. V lost 7 bases, J lost 6 bases, and 10 bases lay in between. The length of the CDR3 is 13 residues. This CDR3 is CASKETANSPLHF. Written as DNA, the CDR3 is TGTGCCAGCAAAGAGACAGCTAATTCACCCCTCCACTTT.

This chain uses TRBV2 with TRBJ2-1, with D possibly being TRBD1 (5 bases). The CDR3 has 11 residues. V lost 6 bases and J lost 12, with 12 bases in between. Germline-derived CDR1 and CDR2 are SNHLY and FYNNEI. The chain's CDR3 is CASSWTFGQFF. CDR3 DNA: TGTGCCAGCAGCTGGACATTCGGGCAGTTCTTC. Complete variable domain (other parts from reference TRBV2 and TRBJ2-1): EPEVTQTPSHQVTQMGQEVILRCVPISNHLYFYWYRQILGQKVEFLVSFYNNEISEKSEIFDDQFSVERPDGSNFTLKIRSTKLEDSAMYFCASSWTFGQFFGPGTRLTVL.

The chain employs TRBV20-1 and TRBJ2-3; D is unresolved. CDR1 is DFQATT and CDR2 is SNEGSKA in the germline V gene (reference sequence). This CDR3 is 14 amino acids long. The V and J ends lost 3 bases and 0 bases respectively, with 10 bases between them. CDR3 DNA sequence: TGCAGTGCTAGTAACGCGGCCAGCACAGATACGCAGTATTTT. It codes for CSASNAASTDTQYF.

The CDR3 nucleotides read TGTGCCAGCAGCTTTGGACAGGGGATTGATGGCTACACCTTC. Its protein is CASSFGQGIDGYTF. This rearrangement joins TRBV7-9 to TRBJ1-2; 9 nucleotides match TRBD1. The V gene's germline CDR1 is SEHNR and CDR2 FQNEAQ (reference sequence). After removal of 3 bases from V and 6 bases from J, the junction contained 5 bases not matched to a gene. CDR3 length: 14 amino acids.

J is TRBJ2-7 and V is TRBV5-8; 7 bases fit TRBD1. Germline trimming cut 0 bases from V and 3 bases from J; bases unmatched to any gene: 9. The germline V gene encodes CDR1 SGHTS and CDR2 YDEGEE. The CDR3 spans 16 residues. CDR3 amino acids: CASSLGRTGDFYEQYF. The CDR3 coding sequence is TGTGCCAGCAGCTTGGGGCGGACAGGCGATTTCTACGAGCAGTACTTC.

The rearrangement links TRBV5-4 to TRBJ2-3; 8 bases agree with TRBD1. V gave up 5 bases and J gave up 5 bases; unmatched junction bases: 4. Germline assignment: CDR1 SGHNT and CDR2 YYREEE (reference sequence). The CDR3 totals 13 residues. The CDR3 protein is CASRQTGVDTQYF. DNA for the CDR3: TGTGCCAGCAGACAGACAGGGGTAGATACGCAGTATTTT.

The rearrangement uses TRBV6-5 and TRBJ1-5; maybe TRBD1 (6 bases). This CDR3 spans 13 amino acids. Trimming took off 10 bases at V and 6 bases at J, with 16 bases between the two ends. Germline V gene lookup returns CDR1 MNHEY and CDR2 SVGAGI. In nucleotides, the CDR3 is TGTGCCACCGGCCAGGGGATGGCTCAGCCCCAGCATTTT. This codes for CATGQGMAQPQHF.

V usage is TRBV7-9 and J usage is TRBJ1-2; TRBD1 is a possible D gene (6 bases). Germline CDR1 reads SEHNR; CDR2 reads FQNEAQ (reference sequence). With 1 base removed from V and 8 bases from J, the gap between germline ends came to 11 bases. This CDR3 is 13 amino acids long. CDR3 sequence reads: CASSLEGGRGYTF. The DNA of the CDR3 is TGTGCCAGCAGCTTAGAAGGGGGTAGAGGCTACACCTTC. The full variable domain, with the rest looked up from reference TRBV7-9 and TRBJ1-2, is DTGVSQNPRHKITKRGQNVTFRCDPISEHNRLYWYRQTLGQGPEFLTYFQNEAQLEKSRLLSDRFSAERPKGSFSTLEIQRTEQGDSAMYLCASSLEGGRGYTFGSGTRLTVV.